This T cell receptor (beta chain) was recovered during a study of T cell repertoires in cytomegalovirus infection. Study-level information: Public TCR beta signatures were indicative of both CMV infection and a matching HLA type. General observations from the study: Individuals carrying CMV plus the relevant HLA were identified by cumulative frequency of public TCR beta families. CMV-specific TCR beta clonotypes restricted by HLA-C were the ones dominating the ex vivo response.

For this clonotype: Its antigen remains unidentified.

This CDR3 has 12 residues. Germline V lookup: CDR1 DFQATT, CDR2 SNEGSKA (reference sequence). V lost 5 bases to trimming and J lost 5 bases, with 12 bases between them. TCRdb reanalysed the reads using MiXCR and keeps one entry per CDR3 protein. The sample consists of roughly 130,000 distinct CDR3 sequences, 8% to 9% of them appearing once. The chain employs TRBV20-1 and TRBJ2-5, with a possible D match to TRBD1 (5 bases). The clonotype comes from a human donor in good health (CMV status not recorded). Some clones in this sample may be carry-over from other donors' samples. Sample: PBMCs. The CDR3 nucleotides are TGCAGTGCTTCCAGGGTTGGGGAGACCCAGTACTTC. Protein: CSASRVGETQYF.